The rows below give T cell receptor beta chains drawn from one sample of a study of blood T cell repertoires in COVID-19. Clones were read by immunoSEQ multiplex PCR, and TCRdb kept only the in-frame ones, dropping some. The table has around 94,000 clones, 75% to 95% seen once. The material sequenced was peripheral blood. Receptor source: a man aged 18 to 29 with acute or convalescent COVID-19. Both conserved end residues are part of each CDR3. D genes are given only for firm matches. Size tells how often a clone was seen (once, few, many) or the class of an expanded clone, and some rows leave it out.

j_gene: TRBJ2-7
d_gene: TRBD2
abundance: few
v_gene: TRBV5-1
CDR3nt: TGCGCCAGCAGCCCCGGGACTAGCGGCCCGCGTGAGCAGTACTTC
CDR3aa: CASSPGTSGPREQYF

j_gene: TRBJ2-7
d_gene: TRBD2
abundance: NA
v_gene: TRBV5-1
CDR3nt: TGCGCCAGCAGCTCGCGGACTAGCGGGATCTACGAGCAGTACTTC
CDR3aa: CASSSRTSGIYEQYF

j_gene: TRBJ1-4
d_gene: NA
abundance: NA
v_gene: TRBV21-1
CDR3nt: TGTGCCAGCAGCAAGGGGGGACCCCATCTTAATGAAAAACTGTTTTTT
CDR3aa: CASSKGGPHLNEKLFF

j_gene: TRBJ1-6
d_gene: TRBD1
abundance: NA
v_gene: TRBV27
CDR3nt: TGTGCCAGCAGTCCGGACCCGGACAGGGGAAATTCACCCCTCCACTTT
CDR3aa: CASSPDPDRGNSPLHF

j_gene: TRBJ1-3
d_gene: NA
abundance: once
v_gene: TRBV6-5
CDR3nt: TGTGCCAGCTCAGACAGGTGGAACACCATATATTTT
CDR3aa: CASSDRWNTIYF

j_gene: TRBJ1-2
d_gene: TRBD1
abundance: few
v_gene: TRBV6-5
CDR3nt: TGTGCCAGCAGCGTCACAGGGGGCCATGGCTACACCTTC
CDR3aa: CASSVTGGHGYTF

j_gene: TRBJ2-4
d_gene: TRBD1
abundance: NA
v_gene: TRBV18
CDR3nt: TGTGCCAGCTCCTTGGACAGGGGGGGAGACATTCAGTACTTC
CDR3aa: CASSLDRGGDIQYF

j_gene: TRBJ1-2
d_gene: NA
abundance: NA
v_gene: TRBV5-8
CDR3nt: TGTGCCAGCAGCTTACGGGGGTATGGCTACACCTTC
CDR3aa: CASSLRGYGYTF

j_gene: TRBJ2-4
d_gene: NA
abundance: once
v_gene: TRBV4-1
CDR3nt: TGCGCCAGCAGCCACCTACTAGGAACCAAAAACATTCAGTACTTC
CDR3aa: CASSHLLGTKNIQYF

j_gene: TRBJ2-7
d_gene: NA
abundance: NA
v_gene: TRBV7-9
CDR3nt: TGTGCCAGCAGCGCTGGACAGCTCTTTGCCTACGAGCAGTACTTC
CDR3aa: CASSAGQLFAYEQYF

j_gene: TRBJ1-1
d_gene: TRBD1
abundance: NA
v_gene: TRBV6-5
CDR3nt: TGTGCCAGCAGTAACAGGGGGGGCACTGAAGCTTTCTTT
CDR3aa: CASSNRGGTEAFF

j_gene: TRBJ2-3
d_gene: TRBD2
abundance: NA
v_gene: TRBV11-2
CDR3nt: TGTGCCAGCAGCCCCGTAGCGGGGGCCCCTCCAGATACGCAGTATTTT
CDR3aa: CASSPVAGAPPDTQYF

j_gene: TRBJ1-5
d_gene: NA
abundance: once
v_gene: TRBV12-3/TRBV12-4
CDR3nt: TGTGCCAGCAGTTATCTCAATCAGCCCCAGCATTTT
CDR3aa: CASSYLNQPQHF

j_gene: TRBJ2-1
d_gene: TRBD2
abundance: NA
v_gene: TRBV27
CDR3nt: TGTGCCAGCAGTCTACTCGATTTTGTAGCGGGAAGTCCTAGGGGTGAGCAGTTCTTC
CDR3aa: CASSLLDFVAGSPRGEQFF

j_gene: TRBJ1-6
d_gene: NA
abundance: NA
v_gene: TRBV7-6
CDR3nt: TGTGCCAGCAGCTTAGCCCCTGGGCTGACCAATTCACCCCTCCACTTT
CDR3aa: CASSLAPGLTNSPLHF

j_gene: TRBJ2-3
d_gene: NA
abundance: NA
v_gene: TRBV6-4
CDR3nt: TGTGCCAGCAGTGTTGACTCCAGCACAGATACGCAGTATTTT
CDR3aa: CASSVDSSTDTQYF

j_gene: TRBJ1-5
d_gene: NA
abundance: NA
v_gene: TRBV28
CDR3nt: TGTGCCAGCAGTTTACGGGTCGGCAATCAGCCCCAGCATTTT
CDR3aa: CASSLRVGNQPQHF

j_gene: TRBJ1-1
d_gene: NA
abundance: NA
v_gene: TRBV19
CDR3nt: TGTGCCAGCTCCCCACAGGGGAACACTGAAGCTTTCTTT
CDR3aa: CASSPQGNTEAFF

j_gene: TRBJ2-7
d_gene: NA
abundance: NA
v_gene: TRBV14
CDR3nt: TGTGCCAGCAGCCGCTCCCCAGGAATTTTTTCCTCGGAGCAGTACTTC
CDR3aa: CASSRSPGIFSSEQYF

j_gene: TRBJ2-5
d_gene: NA
abundance: NA
v_gene: TRBV5-1
CDR3nt: TGCGCCAGCAGCTTGGTTCGGGGGAACGACAGGGTTAGATATAAAGAGACCCAGTACTTC
CDR3aa: CASSLVRGNDRVRYKETQYF